This T cell receptor beta chain emerged from a study of identical twins. General study points: Excess sharing by twins proved weaker in beta out-of-frame sequences.

The CDR3 is made up of 14 amino acids. The V and J ends lost 6 bases and 4 bases, in that order; junction bases with no gene match: 7. TCRdb itself ran the 5' RACE reads through MiXCR, one entry per CDR3 protein. The data show approximately 240,000 distinct CDR3 sequences, more than 12% seen once. Ten or more counts support this clonotype. Its matching antigen is unknown. Sequences were obtained from memory (CD45RO+) T cells sorted from blood. The chain combines TRBV12-3 or TRBV12-4 with TRBJ1-1, with 8 bases lining up with TRBD1. This sequence originates from a woman aged 18-29 years in good health. The CDR3 reads CASSGQGGFTEAFF. CDR3 DNA: TGTGCCAGCAGCGGACAGGGCGGTTTCACTGAAGCTTTCTTT.